A single sample gave rise to the 19 T cell receptor beta chains below, sequenced in a study of long-term antiretroviral therapy in people with HIV. Researchers report immunoSEQ v3.0 was run at survey level. Here immunoSEQ multiplex PCR was the method, and the copy in TCRdb shows in-frame clones only, minus some. This table holds 15,000 to 20,000 clones, almost 90% found once. The sequenced sample was unsorted PBMCs, obtained 2.3 to 2.4 years before starting antiretroviral therapy. All receptors derive from a woman between 25 and 40 years old with HIV.

CDR3 nucleotide sequence: TGTGCCAGTAGTAGACAAGGGGGCGGCTATAATTCACCCCTCCACTTT. Its protein is CASSRQGGGYNSPLHF. The rearrangement links TRBV19 to TRBJ1-6, with 7 nucleotides matching TRBD1. V lost 4 bases, J lost 3 bases, and 6 bases stayed unmatched. This CDR3 has 16 amino acids. The V gene's germline CDR1 is LNHDA and CDR2 SQIVND (reference sequence).

V is TRBV7-2 and J is TRBJ2-7; maybe TRBD1 (5 bases). V lost 2 bases and J lost 2, with 10 bases in between. CDR1 is SGHTA, CDR2 FQGNSA, per germline. This CDR3 region has 14 residues. DNA of the CDR3: TGTGCCAGCAGCTTACAGGGCTCCACCTACGAGCAGTACTTC. Translation gives CASSLQGSTYEQYF.

This chain uses TRBV13 with TRBJ2-7, with 10 bases matching TRBD2. Per germline, CDR1 PRHDT and CDR2 FYEKMQ (reference sequence). The J segment lost 3 bases and the V segment lost 2 bases, leaving 4 bases of the junction unmatched. This CDR3 comprises 15 residues. CDR3 region: CASSLLLAGGYEQYF. The CDR3 DNA reads TGTGCCAGCAGCTTATTGTTAGCGGGGGGCTACGAGCAGTACTTC.

The chain links TRBV10-3 to TRBJ1-2, with D possibly matching TRBD1 (5 bases). The CDR3 runs 15 residues. The germline gives CDR1 ENHRY, CDR2 SYGVKD. V dropped 3 bases and J dropped 1 base, with 12 bases sitting between them. This CDR3 is CAISDVAGINYGYTF. The CDR3, as DNA: TGTGCCATCAGTGACGTGGCAGGGATTAACTATGGCTACACCTTC.

This sequence joins TRBV11-2 and TRBJ2-1, with D possibly being TRBD1 or TRBD2 (5 bases each). Germline assignment: CDR1 SGHAT and CDR2 FQNNGV. Trimming took 3 bases from V and 4 from J, leaving 10 bases between them. The CDR3 runs 14 residues. CDR3 amino acids: CASSLSGPYNEQFF. Written as DNA, the CDR3 is TGTGCCAGCAGCTTGTCGGGGCCGTACAATGAGCAGTTCTTC.

The chain recombines TRBV5-1 with TRBJ1-1; D may be TRBD1 (6 bases). Germline V CDR1 and CDR2: SGHRS, YFSETQ. This CDR3 is built from 15 residues. The ends were cut back, 3 bases at V and 4 bases at J, with 16 bases in the middle. The CDR3 nucleotides read TGCGCCAGCAGCTCGACAGGTCCCATAGCCACTGAAGCTTTCTTT. It codes for CASSSTGPIATEAFF.

The chain couples TRBV5-1 to TRBJ2-3; weak D call: TRBD2 (6 bases). CDR3 length: 14 residues. CDR1 and CDR2 (germline): SGHRS, YFSETQ. Trimming took 4 bases from V and 2 from J, leaving 11 bases between them. The CDR3 DNA follows: TGCGCCAGCAGCCGGGGACTTTACACAGATACGCAGTATTTT. Translating gives CASSRGLYTDTQYF.

This chain uses TRBV5-4 with TRBJ1-6; D remains ambiguous. With 0 bases removed from V and 7 bases from J, the gap between germline ends came to 11 bases. This CDR3 is 15 amino acids long. Germline values: CDR1 SGHNT, CDR2 YYREEE (reference sequence). CDR3 residues: CASSLAVRSNSPLHF. Here the CDR3 DNA reads TGTGCCAGCAGCTTGGCCGTCCGTTCCAATTCACCCCTCCACTTT.

V is TRBV29-1 and J is TRBJ2-5; D remains ambiguous. Germline assignment: CDR1 SQVTM and CDR2 ANQGSEA. V lost 7 bases, J lost 4 bases, and 10 bases lay in between. The CDR3 is 11 residues long. In DNA, the CDR3 is TGCAGCGCCTTCCGGTCAGAGACCCAGTACTTC. Translation gives CSAFRSETQYF. Supplemented by reference TRBV29-1 and TRBJ2-5, the full variable domain reads SAVISQKPSRDICQRGTSLTIQCQVDSQVTMMFWYRQQPGQSLTLIATANQGSEATYESGFVIDKFPISRPNLTFSTLTVSNMSPEDSSIYLCSAFRSETQYFGPGTRLLVL.

This clone has more than one count but fewer than ten. The J gene is TRBJ1-2, the V gene TRBV5-6, with 7 bases identical to TRBD1. Germline V gives CDR1 SGHDT, CDR2 YYEEEE. J was trimmed by 0 bases and V by 4 bases; bases with no gene match: 6. This CDR3 has 15 amino acids. The CDR3 region is CASSPGDRANYGYTF. The CDR3 DNA sequence: TGTGCCAGCAGCCCCGGGGACAGAGCTAACTATGGCTACACCTTC.

This clone occurred a few times. This rearrangement joins TRBV11-2 to TRBJ2-7; unclear D gene. The CDR3 is made up of 15 amino acids. V lost 1 base to trimming and J lost 2 bases, with 12 bases between them. Looked up from germline, CDR1 is SGHAT and CDR2 is FQNNGV. CDR3 residues: CASSLGADYTYEQYF. CDR3 nucleotide sequence: TGTGCCAGCAGCTTAGGGGCAGATTATACCTACGAGCAGTACTTC.

This chain joins TRBV29-1 and TRBJ1-1; D gene uncertain. With 1 base removed from V and 5 bases from J, the gap between germline ends came to 11 bases. Germline V gene data show CDR1 as SQVTM and CDR2 as ANQGSEA. The length of the CDR3 is 13 residues. The CDR3 coding sequence is TGCAGCGTTGAAGTGCGGCCAAGGACTGAAGCTTTCTTT. This codes for CSVEVRPRTEAFF.

CDR3 sequence (DNA): TGTGCCATCAGTGTGGTTACAAGCAATGAGCAGTTCTTC. Its translation: CAISVVTSNEQFF. The rearrangement joins TRBV10-3 to TRBJ2-1; D ambiguous. V lost 4 bases and J 6 bases, leaving 10 bases between the germline ends. The CDR3 is 13 amino acids. CDR1 and CDR2 (germline): ENHRY, SYGVKD.

The V and J genes are TRBV5-8 and TRBJ2-5; 9 bases are shared with TRBD1. The junction had 6 bases not matched to a gene; V was cut back by 4 bases and J by 5 bases. The CDR3 runs 14 residues. Looked up from germline, CDR1 is SGHTS and CDR2 is YDEGEE. The CDR3 sequence: CASSVYRGLETQYF. DNA for the CDR3: TGTGCCAGCAGCGTGTACAGGGGGCTCGAGACCCAGTACTTC. Drawing the rest from reference TRBV5-8 and TRBJ2-5, the complete variable domain is EAGVTQSPTHLIKTRGQQATLRCSPISGHTSVYWYQQALGLGLQFLLWYDEGEERNRGNFPPRFSGRQFPNYSSELNVNALELEDSALYLCASSVYRGLETQYFGPGTRLLVL.

This clone was detected once. The V call is TRBV7-3, the J call TRBJ1-1; TRBD1 matches 7 bases. The CDR3 totals 14 residues. The germline V gene has CDR1 SGHTA and CDR2 FQGTGA. The V gene end was trimmed by 1 base and the J gene end by 5 bases; junction bases not matched to a gene: 4. Here the CDR3 DNA reads TGTGCCAGCAGCTTAAAAGCAGGGGGGACTGAAGCTTTCTTT. Translating gives CASSLKAGGTEAFF. The whole variable domain, filled in from reference TRBV7-3 and TRBJ1-1, reads GAGVSQTPSNKVTEKGKYVELRCDPISGHTALYWYRQSLGQGPEFLIYFQGTGAADDSGLPNDRFFAVRPEGSVSTLKIQRTERGDSAVYLCASSLKAGGTEAFFGQGTRLTVV.

This chain joins TRBV19 and TRBJ1-5; the D is unclear. Germline-derived CDR1 and CDR2 are LNHDA and SQIVND (reference sequence). The CDR3 consists of 12 residues. Trimming stripped 9 bases from V and 0 bases from J, with 6 bases between. This CDR3 reads CASAVSNQPQHF. In DNA, the CDR3 is TGTGCCAGCGCAGTTAGCAATCAGCCCCAGCATTTT.

The chain carries TRBV4-3 and TRBJ1-4; D is unresolved. The ends were cut back, 4 bases at V and 5 bases at J, with 5 bases in the middle. Germline CDR1 LGHNA, CDR2 YSLEER. The CDR3 totals 12 residues. CDR3 sequence reads: CASSRQNEKLFF. CDR3 bases: TGCGCCAGCAGCCGGCAGAATGAAAAACTGTTTTTT.

V gene TRBV30 combines with J gene TRBJ1-5; D is unclear. The CDR3 has 12 amino acids. Germline values: CDR1 GTSNPN, CDR2 SVGIG (reference sequence). V shed 3 bases and J shed 6 bases, with 9 bases lying between them. CDR3 coding DNA: TGTGCCTGGAGACCTCTGGGTCAGCCCCAGCATTTT. This translates into CAWRPLGQPQHF. The whole variable domain, filled in from reference TRBV30 and TRBJ1-5, reads SQTIHQWPATLVQPVGSPLSLECTVEGTSNPNLYWYRQAAGRGLQLLFYSVGIGQISSEVPQNLSASRPQDRQFILSSKKLLLSDSGFYLCAWRPLGQPQHFGDGTRLSIL.

This chain connects TRBV5-6 to TRBJ2-3, with TRBD1 identical over 10 bases. The V gene end was trimmed by 4 bases and the J gene end by 7 bases; junction bases not matched to a gene: 12. Germline-derived CDR1 and CDR2 are SGHDT and YYEEEE. The CDR3 sequence is 16 residues long. CDR3 loop: CASSRTTGGVYHTQYF. CDR3 in DNA: TGTGCCAGCAGCCGCACGACAGGGGGCGTATATCATACGCAGTATTTT. The whole variable domain, filled in from reference TRBV5-6 and TRBJ2-3, reads DAGVTQSPTHLIKTRGQQVTLRCSPKSGHDTVSWYQQALGQGPQFIFQYYEEEERQRGNFPDRFSGHQFPNYSSELNVNALLLGDSALYLCASSRTTGGVYHTQYFGPGTRLTVL.